These 22 T cell receptor beta chains share one sample of origin, sequenced in a study of T cell responses to AZD1222 COVID-19 vaccine. Using immunoSEQ multiplex PCR, the repertoire was profiled, and TCRdb retains in-frame clones only, with some absent. The data hold around 80,000 clones, with 70% to 90% observed a single time. Here the sequenced sample was peripheral blood, taken 28 days after the second AZD1222 dose. The receptors come from an adult who received the AZD1222 COVID-19 vaccine.

The rearrangement joins TRBV19 to TRBJ1-2, with a possible D match to TRBD1 (5 bases). Trimming cost V 5 bases and J 4 bases, with 17 bases left between them. Per the germline V gene, CDR1 is LNHDA and CDR2 is SQIVND (reference sequence). This CDR3 is 15 amino acids long. The CDR3 DNA sequence: TGTGCCAGTAGTTCGGACACCTCAAACGCCTATGGCTACACCTTC. It specifies CASSSDTSNAYGYTF.

The chain has TRBV7-9 and TRBJ1-1; 7 bases align to TRBD1. Germline assignment: CDR1 SEHNR and CDR2 FQNEAQ (reference sequence). This CDR3 has 17 amino acids. Trimming at V came to 5 bases and at J to 3 bases, leaving 15 bases not matched to a gene. CDR3 DNA sequence: TGTGCCAGCAGCCGACCCCCGCGACAGGGCGGGGACACTGAAGCTTTCTTT. Encoded protein: CASSRPPRQGGDTEAFF.

This chain connects TRBV11-2 to TRBJ1-1; possible D gene TRBD1, 5 bases. CDR1 SGHAT and CDR2 FQNNGV come from the germline V gene. The CDR3 runs 14 residues. V gave up 5 bases and J gave up 3 bases, with 13 bases separating them. CDR3 coding DNA: TGTGCCAGCAGCCCCCGCTTGGGGGACACTGAAGCTTTCTTT. This sequence encodes CASSPRLGDTEAFF.

The genes are TRBV21-1 and TRBJ1-2; the table assigns TRBD1, which was not confirmed against the DNA. TRBV21-1 is reported as a pseudogene. The CDR3 spans 15 residues. The CDR3 DNA follows: TGTGCCAGCAGCACTGGACAGGTCGATGAGGATGGCTACACCTTC. Its protein product is CASSTGQVDEDGYTF.

The V and J genes are TRBV7-9 and TRBJ2-1, with 13 bases fitting TRBD2. Germline CDR1 SEHNR, CDR2 FQNEAQ (reference sequence). V was pared by 6 bases and J by 5 bases, with 7 bases of the junction left unmatched. CDR3 length equals 16 residues. The DNA for the CDR3 is TGTGCCAGCAGTTCCGAGGGGACTAGCGGGAACAATGAGCAGTTCTTC. Its translation is CASSSEGTSGNNEQFF.

The chain joins TRBV11-2 to TRBJ2-7, with 10 positions matching TRBD2. The CDR3 covers 16 residues. Germline V lookup: CDR1 SGHAT, CDR2 FQNNGV. With 1 base clipped from V and 0 bases from J, the junction kept 3 bases outside the gene matches. The CDR3 is CASSLVTSGISYEQYF. CDR3 nucleotides: TGTGCCAGCAGCTTAGTAACTAGCGGGATCTCCTACGAGCAGTACTTC.

The CDR3 nucleotides are TGTGCCAGCAGCCGACTGGCGGGAGAGACCTACAATGAGCAGTTCTTC. Translating it yields CASSRLAGETYNEQFF. This chain links TRBV11-2 with TRBJ2-1, with 7 bases identical to TRBD2. The CDR3 is 16 residues long. CDR1 is SGHAT and CDR2 is FQNNGV in the germline V gene. With V trimmed by 5 bases and J by 2 bases, 9 bases remained unmatched.

In this sample, this clone turned up once. This chain links TRBV27 with TRBJ1-5; D perhaps matches TRBD1 (5 bases). Trimming pared 2 bases from V and 4 bases from J, leaving 21 bases between. This CDR3 is 18 amino acids long. From germline, CDR1 is MNHEY and CDR2 SMNVEV (reference sequence). CDR3 bases: TGTGCCAGCAGTTTACTCGACAGTCTCGGGGCCTCGAATCAGCCCCAGCATTTT. Protein sequence: CASSLLDSLGASNQPQHF.

The chain employs TRBV30 and TRBJ2-7; TRBD2 might be the D (7 bases). The CDR3 contains 14 residues. CDR1 and CDR2 (germline): GTSNPN, SVGIG (reference sequence). The V gene lost 0 bases and the J gene lost 6 bases, with 15 bases spanning the gap. The CDR3 loop reads CAWSVRGAGAEQYF. The CDR3 bases are TGTGCCTGGAGTGTACGGGGGGCAGGGGCCGAGCAGTACTTC.

V and J are TRBV19 and TRBJ1-3; a possible D gene is TRBD1 (5 bases). This CDR3 has 16 residues. The V gene lost 10 bases and the J gene lost 0 bases, with 19 bases spanning the gap. Germline CDR1 and CDR2: LNHDA and SQIVND (reference sequence). CDR3 protein: CATKFSGADSGNTIYF. CDR3 sequence (DNA): TGTGCCACTAAATTTTCTGGGGCTGACTCTGGAAACACCATATATTTT.

This clone has a handful of counts. The chain combines TRBV6-5 with TRBJ1-1; D remains unclear. Germline V gene data show CDR1 as MNHEY and CDR2 as SVGAGI. V shed 4 bases and J shed 1 base, with 16 bases lying between them. CDR3 length: 16 residues. CDR3 sequence reads: CASSFSESRANTEAFF. The CDR3 DNA reads TGTGCCAGCAGTTTCTCGGAGTCTCGGGCGAACACTGAAGCTTTCTTT.

This chain uses TRBV9 with TRBJ1-5; D unclear. Germline V lookup: CDR1 SGDLS, CDR2 YYNGEE. V was trimmed by 3 bases and J by 2 bases, leaving 6 bases between them. The CDR3 contains 13 residues. DNA of the CDR3: TGTGCCAGCAGCGGAGGCGGCAATCAGCCCCAGCATTTT. Residues: CASSGGGNQPQHF.

The CDR3 nucleotides are TGTGCCAGCCGGAGCCTAACAGGGGGAGGCTCACCCCTCCACTTT. It specifies CASRSLTGGGSPLHF. V gene TRBV6-5 combines with J gene TRBJ1-6; 8 bases fit TRBD1. The CDR3 sequence is 15 residues long. Germline V gene data show CDR1 as MNHEY and CDR2 as SVGAGI. Losses at the gene ends were 8 bases for V and 10 bases for J; bases not matched to a gene: 13.

The J gene is TRBJ2-1, the V gene TRBV11-2; D not certain. CDR3 length equals 14 residues. Germline-derived CDR1 and CDR2 are SGHAT and FQNNGV. The V and J ends lost 1 base and 0 bases respectively, with 4 bases between them. CDR3 bases: TGTGCCAGCAGCTTAGCGAGCTCCTACAATGAGCAGTTCTTC. Its translation is CASSLASSYNEQFF.

This clone has a single count. The rearrangement joins TRBV7-8 to TRBJ1-5; 7 bases match TRBD1. There are 16 residues in the CDR3. The V gene end was trimmed by 3 bases and the J gene end by 2 bases; junction bases not matched to a gene: 7. Germline V gene sequence: CDR1 SGHVS, CDR2 FQNEAQ. CDR3 in DNA: TGTGCCAGCAGCTTCGCGACAGGGTGGGGCAATCAGCCCCAGCATTTT. It specifies CASSFATGWGNQPQHF. The whole variable domain, filled in from reference TRBV7-8 and TRBJ1-5, reads GAGVSQSPRYKVAKRGQDVALRCDPISGHVSLFWYQQALGQGPEFLTYFQNEAQLDKSGLPSDRFFAERPEGSVSTLKIQRTQQEDSAVYLCASSFATGWGNQPQHFGDGTRLSIL.

The chain combines TRBV24-1 with TRBJ2-1, with 15 bases lining up with TRBD2. The germline gives CDR1 KGHDR, CDR2 SFDVKD. V was pared by 4 bases and J by 7 bases, with 4 bases of the junction left unmatched. This CDR3 is 16 amino acids long. This chain's CDR3 is CATSDLGTSGRNEQFF. The CDR3 DNA follows: TGTGCCACCAGTGACCTCGGGACTAGCGGGAGGAATGAGCAGTTCTTC.

The rearrangement links TRBV4-2 to TRBJ1-2; D possibly corresponds to TRBD1 (5 bases). Trimming removed 6 bases at V and 2 bases at J, with 13 bases between. Germline V gene sequence: CDR1 LGHNA, CDR2 YNFKEQ. This CDR3 has 14 residues. In nucleotides, the CDR3 is TGTGCCAGCAGACTGTCGGGGGGGAACTATGGCTACACCTTC. It encodes CASRLSGGNYGYTF.

V and J are TRBV3-1 (or the pseudogene TRBV3-2) and TRBJ1-5; D call uncertain. The germline gives CDR1 LGHDT, CDR2 YNNKEL (reference sequence). This CDR3 has 13 amino acids. V gave up 0 bases and J gave up 7 bases, with 7 bases separating them. The CDR3 here is CASSQDRVQPQHF. The CDR3 nucleotides read TGTGCCAGCAGCCAAGATCGGGTACAGCCCCAGCATTTT.

V usage is TRBV6-2 or TRBV6-3 and J usage is TRBJ2-7, with D possibly called TRBD1 or TRBD2 (6 bases each). This CDR3 region has 14 residues. Germline lookup yields CDR1 MNHEY and CDR2 SVGEGT. Trimming took off 2 bases at V and 1 base at J, with 9 bases between the two ends. The CDR3 spells CASSYGGGSYEQYF. CDR3 in DNA: TGTGCCAGCAGTTACGGAGGGGGTTCCTACGAGCAGTACTTC.

A single count supports this clone. V and J are TRBV12-3 or TRBV12-4 and TRBJ2-1; D uncertain. The CDR3 totals 13 residues. Trimming left V 3 bases short and J 15 bases short, with 18 bases between. This chain's CDR3 is CASSFSGPPRRFF. The CDR3, as DNA: TGTGCCAGCAGTTTCTCTGGCCCTCCACGGCGGTTCTTC.

The J gene is TRBJ2-1, the V gene TRBV5-1; D is unresolved. The V end was cut by 3 bases, the J end by 3 bases, with 10 bases between. The CDR3 length is 14 residues. The V gene's germline CDR1 is SGHRS and CDR2 YFSETQ. The CDR3 DNA reads TGCGCCAGCAGCTACCCAGAGGTCTACAATGAGCAGTTCTTC. The encoded protein is CASSYPEVYNEQFF.

The chain recombines TRBV4-1 with TRBJ1-5, with D unclear. Germline CDR1 MGHRA, CDR2 YSYEKL. CDR3 size: 15 residues. Trimming shortened V by 0 bases and J by 5 bases, and 11 bases separated the two germline ends. The CDR3 sequence: CASSQDRTEHQPQHF. The CDR3 DNA reads as TGCGCCAGCAGCCAAGATCGCACAGAGCATCAGCCCCAGCATTTT.